This T cell receptor beta chain stems from a study of blood T cell repertoires in COVID-19. Turning to the study itself: COVID-19 samples, acute and convalescent, were from the United States, Italy and Spain. T cells, B-cell-depleted T cells, or PBMCs supplied cDNA or gDNA.

Trimming shortened V by 5 bases and J by 8 bases, and 15 bases separated the two germline ends. The CDR3 contains 13 residues. The authors' processing: It was from reference gene primer amplification that nucleated cell counts were estimated. Produced via immunoSEQ multiplex PCR; TCRdb's table is partial and in-frame only. From that table come the V and J calls and clone size; the DNA was used to work out D and trimming. The table records around 120,000 clones, about 88% of them present only once. This chain uses TRBV12-3 or TRBV12-4 with TRBJ1-2, with D hard to call. The sequence derives from a man aged 45 to 65 with active COVID-19. Sequencing used peripheral blood. The CDR3 sequence: CASSATLSRGYTF. For the CDR3, the DNA is TGTGCCAGCAGTGCGACTCTGTCAAGGGGCTACACCTTC.